This T cell receptor (beta chain) was identified during a study of CD8+ T cells in alopecia areata. Study details: Administration of oral tofacitinib to treated patients was at 5 to 10 mg twice daily. Disease severity was quantified as SALT score of affected scalp area.

On this clone: Antigen unknown.

Following RNA extraction, reverse transcription yielded cDNA that acted as the sequencing template. The table came from immunoSEQ multiplex PCR; TCRdb's copy has only in-frame clones and leaves some out. Here the sample spans some 180,000 clones, 53% being singletons. Broader study findings: Lesional scalp displayed greater clonality than normal scalp, most notably in alopecia totalis/universalis. Many expanded lesional clones persisted in scalp and blood during tofacitinib treatment.

Treatment: oral pan-JAK inhibitor, 5-10 mg twice daily. Germline assignment: CDR1 MNHEY and CDR2 SVGAGI. The CDR3 has 13 residues. V lost 5 bases and J lost 1, with 8 bases in between. V gene TRBV6-5 combines with J gene TRBJ2-5; D remains ambiguous. The clonotype was recovered from a human donor with alopecia areata. The sequenced sample was CD8+ T cells sorted from blood, obtained at week 24, from a patient treated with tofacitinib. In DNA form, the CDR3 reads TGTGCCAGCAGTCCTAGGATCCAAGAGACCCAGTACTTC. Amino acid sequence: CASSPRIQETQYF.